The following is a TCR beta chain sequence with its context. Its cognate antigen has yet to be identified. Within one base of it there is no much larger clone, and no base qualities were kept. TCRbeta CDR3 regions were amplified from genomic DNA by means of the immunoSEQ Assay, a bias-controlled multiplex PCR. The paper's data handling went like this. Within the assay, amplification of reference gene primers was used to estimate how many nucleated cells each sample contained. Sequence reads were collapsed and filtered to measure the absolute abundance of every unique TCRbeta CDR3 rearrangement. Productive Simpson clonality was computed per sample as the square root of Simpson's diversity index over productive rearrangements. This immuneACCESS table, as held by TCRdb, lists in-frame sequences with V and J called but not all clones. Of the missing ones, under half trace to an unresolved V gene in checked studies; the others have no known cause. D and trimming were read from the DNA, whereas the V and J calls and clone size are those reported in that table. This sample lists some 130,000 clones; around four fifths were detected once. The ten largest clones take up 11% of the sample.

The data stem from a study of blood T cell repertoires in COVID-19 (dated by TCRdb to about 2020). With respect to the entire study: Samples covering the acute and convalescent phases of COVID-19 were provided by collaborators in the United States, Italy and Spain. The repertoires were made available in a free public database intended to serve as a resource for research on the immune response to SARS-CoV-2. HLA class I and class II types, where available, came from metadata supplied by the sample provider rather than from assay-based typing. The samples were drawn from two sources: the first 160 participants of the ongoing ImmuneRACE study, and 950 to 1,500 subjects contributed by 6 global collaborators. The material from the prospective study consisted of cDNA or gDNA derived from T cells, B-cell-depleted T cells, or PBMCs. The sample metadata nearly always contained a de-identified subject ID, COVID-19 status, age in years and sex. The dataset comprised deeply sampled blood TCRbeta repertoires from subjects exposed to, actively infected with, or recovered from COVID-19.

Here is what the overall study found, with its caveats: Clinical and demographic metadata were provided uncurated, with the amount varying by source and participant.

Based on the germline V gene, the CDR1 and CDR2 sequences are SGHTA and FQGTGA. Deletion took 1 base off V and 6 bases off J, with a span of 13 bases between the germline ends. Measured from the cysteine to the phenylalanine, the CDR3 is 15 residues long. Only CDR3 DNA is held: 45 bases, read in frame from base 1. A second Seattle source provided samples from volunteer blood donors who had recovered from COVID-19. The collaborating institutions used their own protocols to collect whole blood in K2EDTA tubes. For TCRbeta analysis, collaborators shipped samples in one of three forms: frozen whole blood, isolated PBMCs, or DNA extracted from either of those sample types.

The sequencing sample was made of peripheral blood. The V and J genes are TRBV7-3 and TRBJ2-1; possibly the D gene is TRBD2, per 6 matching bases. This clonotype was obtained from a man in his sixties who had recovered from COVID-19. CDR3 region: CASSLSSGAFNEQFF. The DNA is TGTGCCAGCAGCTTAAGTAGCGGAGCTTTCAATGAGCAGTTCTTC.